This section outlines one TCR beta chain sequence together with its context. The length of the CDR3 is 16 residues. Trimming removed 4 bases at V and 0 bases at J, with 11 bases between. Germline CDR1 SGHNT, CDR2 YYREEE (reference sequence). This sample is drawn from a study of T cell changes during pregnancy in multiple sclerosis. TCRdb's table, derived via immunoSEQ multiplex PCR, lists solely in-frame clones and lacks some. The sample lists 60,000 to 85,000 clones; roughly 92% were seen once. This sequence originates from a female donor in good health, enrolled as a control in a pregnancy study. Sample: peripheral blood, taken after pregnancy. This chain uses TRBV5-4 with TRBJ1-6; TRBD1 is a possible D gene (6 bases). The CDR3 DNA sequence: TGTGCCAGCAGCAGTACAGGGAGCTCCTATAATTCACCCCTCCACTTT. Amino acids: CASSSTGSSYNSPLHF.